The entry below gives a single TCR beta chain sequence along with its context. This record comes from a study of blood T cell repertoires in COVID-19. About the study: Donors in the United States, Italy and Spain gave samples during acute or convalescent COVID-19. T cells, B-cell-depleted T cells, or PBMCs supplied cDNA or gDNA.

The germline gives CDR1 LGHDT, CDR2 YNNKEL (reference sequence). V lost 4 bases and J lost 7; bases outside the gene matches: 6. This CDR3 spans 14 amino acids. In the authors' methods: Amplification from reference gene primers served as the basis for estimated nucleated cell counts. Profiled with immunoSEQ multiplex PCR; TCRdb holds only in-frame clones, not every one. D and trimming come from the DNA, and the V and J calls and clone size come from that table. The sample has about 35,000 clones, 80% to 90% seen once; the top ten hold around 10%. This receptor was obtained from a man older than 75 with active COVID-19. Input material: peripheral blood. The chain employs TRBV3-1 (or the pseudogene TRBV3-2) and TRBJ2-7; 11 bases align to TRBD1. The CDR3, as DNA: TGTGCCAGCAGCCCCCGGGACAGGGGGGCAGAGCAGTACTTC. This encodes CASSPRDRGAEQYF.